These 20 T cell receptor beta chains were all obtained from the same sample, sequenced in a study of CD4+ T cells in melanoma. Sequencing was performed with immunoSEQ multiplex PCR; in TCRdb, only in-frame clones are kept and a portion is missing. This sample yields 13,000 or so clones, of which around 70% are seen a single time; 9.5% to 13% belongs to the top ten. Specimen: cells from a culture (not recorded whether cultured in vitro). The receptors shown here come from a human donor with melanoma.

The CDR3 loop is CATSRGTTKSEQYF. The CDR3 DNA reads as TGTGCCACCAGCAGAGGGACCACAAAGAGCGAGCAGTACTTC. The chain uses TRBV15 and TRBJ2-7; D remains ambiguous. From germline, CDR1 is LNHNV and CDR2 YYDKDF (reference sequence). This CDR3 has 14 amino acids. The V gene lost 1 base and the J gene lost 6 bases, with 13 bases spanning the gap.

The chain combines TRBV6-5 with TRBJ1-1; D is perhaps TRBD1 (6 bases). The ends were cut back, 6 bases at V and 0 bases at J, with 11 bases in the middle. The germline V gene has CDR1 MNHEY and CDR2 SVGAGI. The CDR3 has 14 amino acids. CDR3 loop: CASSLRGMNTEAFF. As DNA, the CDR3 is TGTGCCAGCAGCCTCAGGGGCATGAACACTGAAGCTTTCTTT.

This clone has a single count. This chain joins TRBV18 and TRBJ2-1; 8 nucleotides match TRBD1. Looked up from germline, CDR1 is KGHSH and CDR2 is LQKENI. The CDR3 loop spans 15 amino acids. Trimming at V came to 5 bases and at J to 7 bases, leaving 10 bases not matched to a gene. In nucleotides, the CDR3 is TGTGCCAGCTCATCTCTCGGACAGGGTGTGAATGAGCAGTTCTTC. Translation: CASSSLGQGVNEQFF.

In its sample, this clone was seen a few times. The rearrangement joins TRBV5-4 to TRBJ2-7; 9 nucleotides agree with TRBD2. CDR1 SGHNT and CDR2 YYREEE come from the germline V gene (reference sequence). This CDR3 is 16 amino acids long. Germline trimming cut 0 bases from V and 5 bases from J; bases unmatched to any gene: 9. The CDR3 is CASSLVGGGGAHEQYF. The CDR3 region has the DNA TGTGCCAGCAGCTTGGTTGGCGGCGGGGGGGCCCACGAGCAGTACTTC. Full variable domain (missing parts from reference TRBV5-4 and TRBJ2-7): ETGVTQSPTHLIKTRGQQVTLRCSSQSGHNTVSWYQQALGQGPQFIFQYYREEENGRGNFPPRFSGLQFPNYSSELNVNALELDDSALYLCASSLVGGGGAHEQYFGPGTRLTVT.

This clone was recorded once. This rearrangement joins TRBV15 to TRBJ2-5, with 8 nucleotides matching TRBD2. J gave up 0 bases and V 5 bases, and 8 bases lay outside the gene matches. CDR1 is LNHNV, CDR2 YYDKDF, per germline (reference sequence). The CDR3 contains 16 residues. The CDR3 region has the DNA TGTGCCACCAGCGAGATAGCGGGGATGTACCAAGAGACCCAGTACTTC. Its translation is CATSEIAGMYQETQYF.

A few counts support this clone. V is TRBV2 and J is TRBJ2-7, with no clear D. V dropped 2 bases and J dropped 4 bases, with 15 bases sitting between them. CDR1 and CDR2 (germline): SNHLY, FYNNEI. The CDR3 extends over 15 amino acids. The CDR3 nucleotides read TGTGCCAGCAGTGAATTTTCAACAGACCCTTACGAGCAGTACTTC. It encodes CASSEFSTDPYEQYF.

This chain uses TRBV6-1 with TRBJ1-1, with TRBD1 identical over 11 bases. Germline CDR1 MNHNS, CDR2 SASEGT. J gave up 7 bases and V 5 bases, and 9 bases lay outside the gene matches. This CDR3 comprises 15 residues. The CDR3 spells CASSRTGQGANEAFF. CDR3 coding DNA: TGTGCCAGCAGTCGGACCGGACAGGGGGCGAATGAAGCTTTCTTT.

This chain links TRBV5-5 with TRBJ2-2, with 7 bases identical to TRBD1. Germline CDR1 reads SGHKS; CDR2 reads YYEKEE (reference sequence). The CDR3 extends over 16 amino acids. The J segment lost 7 bases and the V segment lost 0 bases, leaving 9 bases of the junction unmatched. CDR3 in amino acids: CASSLVIQGINGELFF. CDR3 nucleotides: TGTGCCAGCAGCTTGGTAATACAGGGGATTAACGGGGAGCTGTTTTTT.

The genes are TRBV7-6 and TRBJ2-1, with 11 bases that match TRBD2. Trimming at V came to 1 base and at J to 7 bases, leaving 3 bases not matched to a gene. Germline V gene sequence: CDR1 SGHVS, CDR2 FNYEAQ. This CDR3 is 15 amino acids long. CDR3 sequence: CASSLVAGGKNEQFF. The CDR3 DNA sequence: TGTGCCAGCAGCTTAGTAGCGGGGGGGAAAAATGAGCAGTTCTTC.

On this clone: Other DNA sequences in the same sample also yield this CDR3. The chain recombines TRBV7-7 with TRBJ2-3, with D possibly being TRBD1 or TRBD2 (5 bases each). The germline V and J ends were trimmed by 1 base and 3 bases, with 5 bases remaining between them. Germline V gene data show CDR1 as SSHAT and CDR2 as FNYEAQ (reference sequence). The CDR3 covers 13 residues. CDR3 sequence (DNA): TGTGCCAGCAGCTTAGGGGGGACAGATACGCAGTATTTT. Translation gives CASSLGGTDTQYF.

The V call is TRBV4-1, the J call TRBJ2-3, with 14 bases lining up with TRBD2. Germline assignment: CDR1 MGHRA and CDR2 YSYEKL. The CDR3 covers 20 residues. V shed 3 bases and J 1 base; nucleotides not matched to a gene: 12. CDR3 nucleotides: TGCGCCAGCAGCCAGAGACTAGCGGGGGGGCCCAAGGAGGGCACAGATACGCAGTATTTT. It encodes CASSQRLAGGPKEGTDTQYF.

The chain combines TRBV4-1 with TRBJ2-7; 10 bases agree with TRBD1. This CDR3 contains 17 residues. V lost 3 bases and J lost 4; bases outside the gene matches: 12. Germline V gives CDR1 MGHRA, CDR2 YSYEKL. The CDR3, as DNA: TGCGCCAGCAGCCAGAGAGCCGTGCGGACAGGGGGTTACGAGCAGTACTTC. Translation gives CASSQRAVRTGGYEQYF.

The chain joins TRBV5-4 to TRBJ1-2; no definite D call. V was cut by 4 bases and J by 7 bases, with 23 bases left in between. Germline CDR1 and CDR2: SGHNT and YYREEE (reference sequence). The CDR3 sequence is 16 residues long. For the CDR3, the DNA is TGTGCCAGCAGCCTACCTCTTGGGAGGGAAAGCTCTGGCTACACCTTC. Its protein is CASSLPLGRESSGYTF.

The rearrangement joins TRBV5-5 to TRBJ1-3; a weak D match, TRBD1 (6 bases). Germline values: CDR1 SGHKS, CDR2 YYEKEE (reference sequence). Trimming removed 3 bases at V and 0 bases at J, with 13 bases between. There are 16 residues in the CDR3. The CDR3 region is CASSSYVGGSGNTIYF. The DNA for the CDR3 is TGTGCCAGCAGCTCTTATGTAGGGGGCTCTGGAAACACCATATATTTT.

This clone was counted only a few times. This chain links TRBV7-9 with TRBJ2-1; TRBD2 aligns across 9 bases. The CDR3 is 16 residues long. The germline CDR1 and CDR2 sequences are SEHNR and FQNEAQ (reference sequence). Trimming cost V 1 base and J 7 bases; bases outside gene matches: 8. The CDR3 DNA reads as TGTGCCAGCAGCTTAGGCTTCGGTAGCGGGGGAAATGAGCAGTTCTTC. Residues: CASSLGFGSGGNEQFF.

The gene calls are TRBV4-2 and TRBJ2-3, with TRBD2 matching over 8 bases. This CDR3 is 18 amino acids long. The V and J ends lost 4 bases and 5 bases, in that order; junction bases with no gene match: 17. The germline V gene encodes CDR1 LGHNA and CDR2 YNFKEQ. The CDR3 here is CASSPLGRGELAGDTQYF. The CDR3 DNA follows: TGTGCCAGCAGCCCCCTGGGGCGGGGGGAACTGGCGGGAGATACGCAGTATTTT.

V is TRBV18 and J is TRBJ2-5; TRBD2 might be the D (6 bases). The germline gives CDR1 KGHSH, CDR2 LQKENI. This CDR3 is 14 amino acids long. V lost 4 bases and J 5 bases, leaving 14 bases between the germline ends. The CDR3 nucleotides are TGTGCCAGCTCACGGAATTCTCGGGGGGAGACCCAGTACTTC. It encodes CASSRNSRGETQYF.

The chain uses TRBV21-1 and TRBJ2-7; the D call in the table, TRBD1, was not verified against the DNA. TRBV21-1 is reported as a pseudogene. The CDR3 extends over 22 amino acids. Here the CDR3 DNA reads TGTGCCAGCAGCAAATTGCAGGGGCCGCATAAGCCTAGCTGGGAATGGGTGGGCGAGCAGTACTTC. It specifies CASSKLQGPHKPSWEWVGEQYF.

J is TRBJ2-1 and V is TRBV5-1; 9 bases match TRBD1. Looked up from germline, CDR1 is SGHRS and CDR2 is YFSETQ. CDR3 size: 19 residues. V dropped 5 bases and J dropped 3; count of bases not matched to a gene: 18. CDR3 protein: CASSTPGTGNMGYYNEQFF. In DNA form, the CDR3 reads TGCGCCAGCAGTACCCCCGGGACAGGGAACATGGGCTACTACAATGAGCAGTTCTTC.

The rearrangement uses TRBV30 and TRBJ1-1; TRBD1 matches at 9 bases. There are 13 residues in the CDR3. V lost 8 bases and J lost 0; bases outside the gene matches: 4. The V gene's germline CDR1 is GTSNPN and CDR2 SVGIG (reference sequence). CDR3 residues: CAGRTGVNTEAFF. The DNA for the CDR3 is TGTGCCGGACGGACAGGGGTGAACACTGAAGCTTTCTTT.